This T cell receptor beta chain was sequenced for a study of blood T cell repertoires in COVID-19. J gave up 1 base and V 5 bases, and 1 base lay outside the gene matches. Germline assignment: CDR1 MDHEN and CDR2 SYDVKM. The CDR3 runs to 13 residues. TCRdb keeps only in-frame clones here, not all; method: immunoSEQ multiplex PCR. The sample contains roughly 200,000 clones, 60% to 85% of which appear only once. Sequencing was performed on peripheral blood. This sequence originates from a woman aged 70-85 years with acute or convalescent COVID-19. J is TRBJ1-1 and V is TRBV28, with 7 nucleotides matching TRBD1. The DNA of the CDR3 is TGTGCCAGCAGTGGGACAGCGAACACTGAAGCTTTCTTT. The encoded protein is CASSGTANTEAFF.